These 27 T cell receptor beta chains share one sample of origin, sequenced in a study of shared clonotypes between healthy human individuals. Generated by immunoSEQ multiplex PCR, the TCRdb table keeps only in-frame clones and is missing some. The sample holds about 700,000 clones, about 74% seen once. The sample was memory CD4+ T cells sorted from blood. Subset of the sample: CD45RA-negative fraction. The source is a woman aged 25 to 39 in good health.

This sequence joins TRBV7-8 and TRBJ1-1; unclear D gene. The CDR3 is made up of 17 amino acids. Germline-derived CDR1 and CDR2 are SGHVS and FQNEAQ. Trimming stripped 1 base from V and 0 bases from J, with 15 bases between. The CDR3 nucleotides read TGTGCCAGCAGCTTAGTTAGGGATGTGCGGGTGAACACTGAAGCTTTCTTT. It specifies CASSLVRDVRVNTEAFF.

The rearrangement joins TRBV10-2 to TRBJ2-7, with 7 bases identical to TRBD1. This CDR3 contains 13 residues. Looked up from germline, CDR1 is WSHSY and CDR2 is SAAADI. V was clipped by 10 bases and J by 0 bases; unmatched bases: 6. The CDR3 DNA reads as TGCGCCACTTGGGACAGAGACTCCTACGAGCAGTACTTC. This gives the protein CATWDRDSYEQYF.

The chain has TRBV6-4 and TRBJ2-2; D unclear. This CDR3 region has 13 residues. Trimming cost V 6 bases and J 7 bases, with 12 bases left between them. Germline V CDR1 and CDR2: MRHNA, SNTAGT. The CDR3 loop reads CASSLLVDGELFF. In nucleotides, the CDR3 is TGTGCCAGCAGCCTTCTAGTAGACGGGGAGCTGTTTTTT.

This clone was found once. This chain uses TRBV7-2 with TRBJ2-5, with D tentatively TRBD2 (6 bases). Trimming cost V 3 bases and J 2 bases, with 10 bases left between them. The CDR3 runs 14 residues. The germline CDR1 and CDR2 sequences are SGHTA and FQGNSA. The CDR3 coding sequence is TGTGCCAGCAGCTTTGGTGGGAGGCAAGAGACCCAGTACTTC. Residues: CASSFGGRQETQYF.

The CDR3 DNA is TGTGCCAGCAGCCCGACAGGTACCCCCCATAATGGCTCCGGGGAGCTGTTTTTT. It specifies CASSPTGTPHNGSGELFF. The chain uses TRBV7-6 and TRBJ2-2; D is possibly TRBD1 (6 bases). This CDR3 is built from 18 residues. Trimming removed 5 bases from V and 6 bases from J, with 25 bases in between. The germline V gene has CDR1 SGHVS and CDR2 FNYEAQ. The full variable domain, rest sourced from reference TRBV7-6 and TRBJ2-2, is GAGVSQSPRYKVTKRGQDVALRCDPISGHVSLYWYRQALGQGPEFLTYFNYEAQQDKSGLPNDRFSAERPEGSISTLTIQRTEQRDSAMYRCASSPTGTPHNGSGELFFGEGSRLTVL.

This rearrangement joins TRBV27 to TRBJ1-2, with 7 nucleotides matching TRBD1. V lost 10 bases, J lost 8 bases, and 10 bases stayed unmatched. The CDR3 consists of 12 residues. Per the germline V gene, CDR1 is MNHEY and CDR2 is SMNVEV (reference sequence). The DNA for the CDR3 is TGTGCCACCTACGACAGGGCAGGGGGCTACACCTTC. Its translation: CATYDRAGGYTF.

The chain is built from TRBV7-2 and TRBJ2-1; TRBD2 matches 7 bases. Trimming took 5 bases from V and 3 from J; bases not matched to a gene: 7. The CDR3 is 15 amino acids. Germline CDR1 is SGHTA and CDR2 is FQGNSA. DNA of the CDR3: TGTGCCAGCAGCCCCCAGCGGGATAACTACAATGAGCAGTTCTTC. Residues: CASSPQRDNYNEQFF.

The rearrangement joins TRBV27 to TRBJ2-5; TRBD1 aligns across 10 bases. V gave up 5 bases and J gave up 0 bases; unmatched junction bases: 6. This CDR3 has 16 residues. CDR1 MNHEY and CDR2 SMNVEV come from the germline V gene (reference sequence). The CDR3 DNA is TGTGCCAGCAGTCGGCGACAGGGGGCGTACCAAGAGACCCAGTACTTC. Translating it yields CASSRRQGAYQETQYF.

This chain connects TRBV7-8 to TRBJ1-1; unclear D gene. Germline values: CDR1 SGHVS, CDR2 FQNEAQ. There are 13 residues in the CDR3. The V gene lost 5 bases and the J gene lost 4 bases, with 11 bases spanning the gap. The CDR3 nucleotides read TGTGCCAGCAGCCCGAGTCAGCTCACTGAAGCTTTCTTT. Translation gives CASSPSQLTEAFF.

The chain uses TRBV15 and TRBJ2-1; D is undetermined. Germline V gives CDR1 LNHNV, CDR2 YYDKDF (reference sequence). V was clipped by 0 bases and J by 10 bases, with 13 bases between them. The CDR3 is made up of 14 amino acids. The CDR3 sequence: CATSRDWATQEQFF. CDR3 in DNA: TGTGCCACCAGCAGAGATTGGGCAACCCAGGAGCAGTTCTTC.

As concerns this clone: Other DNA variants within this sample encode the same CDR3. The chain carries TRBV27 and TRBJ2-3; the D is unclear. The germline CDR1 and CDR2 sequences are MNHEY and SMNVEV (reference sequence). Trimming pared 5 bases from V and 6 bases from J, leaving 9 bases between. CDR3 length equals 12 residues. The DNA for the CDR3 is TGTGCCAGCAGTCTCTCGGGCGATACGCAGTATTTT. Amino acids: CASSLSGDTQYF.

This rearrangement joins TRBV7-9 to TRBJ2-4, with 9 bases aligning to TRBD1. In germline, CDR1 is SEHNR, CDR2 FQNEAQ (reference sequence). This CDR3 contains 18 residues. V trimming: 6 bases; J trimming: 0 bases; junction bases outside the gene matches: 12. CDR3 sequence (DNA): TGTGCCAGCAGTTCCGGGACAGGGTATTGGGAAGCCAAAAACATTCAGTACTTC. Translated, it gives CASSSGTGYWEAKNIQYF.

This clone was observed once. This chain links TRBV27 with TRBJ1-1, with a tentative D call TRBD1 (6 bases). V was clipped by 2 bases and J by 1 base, with 14 bases between them. Germline lookup yields CDR1 MNHEY and CDR2 SMNVEV (reference sequence). The CDR3 is made up of 16 amino acids. CDR3 sequence: CASSLRAGEPNTEAFF. In nucleotides, the CDR3 is TGTGCCAGCAGTTTACGGGCAGGGGAACCGAACACTGAAGCTTTCTTT.

This chain links TRBV7-9 with TRBJ1-1, with 7 nucleotides matching TRBD1. This CDR3 comprises 15 residues. Per germline, CDR1 SEHNR and CDR2 FQNEAQ (reference sequence). Trimming took 2 bases from V and 6 from J; bases not matched to a gene: 9. CDR3 protein: CASSLWRDRAPEAFF. The CDR3 nucleotides are TGTGCCAGCAGCTTATGGCGAGACAGGGCGCCTGAAGCTTTCTTT. Drawing the rest from reference TRBV7-9 and TRBJ1-1, the complete variable domain is DTGVSQNPRHKITKRGQNVTFRCDPISEHNRLYWYRQTLGQGPEFLTYFQNEAQLEKSRLLSDRFSAERPKGSFSTLEIQRTEQGDSAMYLCASSLWRDRAPEAFFGQGTRLTVV.

This sequence joins TRBV19 and TRBJ2-1; D is unresolved. The CDR3 extends over 19 amino acids. Germline V gene data show CDR1 as LNHDA and CDR2 as SQIVND (reference sequence). The germline V and J ends were trimmed by 3 bases and 0 bases, with 21 bases remaining between them. The CDR3 DNA reads as TGTGCCAGTAGTATTGTAGCTGCCAAACTAAGTAGCTCCTACAATGAGCAGTTCTTC. This gives the protein CASSIVAAKLSSSYNEQFF.

This clone was counted once. V gene TRBV30 combines with J gene TRBJ2-7; the D gene is possibly TRBD1 (6 bases). CDR1 and CDR2 (germline): GTSNPN, SVGIG (reference sequence). The V end was cut by 0 bases, the J end by 2 bases, with 20 bases between. This CDR3 is 17 amino acids long. The CDR3 bases are TGTGCCTGGAGTGTCGGACAGCAGAATTTTAGGACCTACGAGCAGTACTTC. This sequence encodes CAWSVGQQNFRTYEQYF.

The rearrangement joins TRBV7-6 to TRBJ2-7; D may be TRBD2 (5 bases). The CDR3 loop spans 13 amino acids. Germline values: CDR1 SGHVS, CDR2 FNYEAQ. Trimming took 5 bases from V and 7 from J, leaving 15 bases between them. CDR3: CASSLGGRREQYF. In DNA, the CDR3 is TGTGCCAGCAGCCTCGGAGGACGCCGAGAGCAGTACTTC.

Written as DNA, the CDR3 is TGTGCCAGCAGCGCGTACCAGAGGCCAGATACGCAGTATTTT. Its translation: CASSAYQRPDTQYF. The V and J genes are TRBV7-8 and TRBJ2-3; D is ambiguous. Trimming removed 5 bases from V and 4 bases from J, with 13 bases in between. CDR3 length equals 14 residues. Per the germline V gene, CDR1 is SGHVS and CDR2 is FQNEAQ.

The chain joins TRBV27 to TRBJ2-1, with a possible D match to TRBD2 (6 bases). This CDR3 comprises 15 residues. With 2 bases removed from V and 6 bases from J, the gap between germline ends came to 14 bases. Looked up from germline, CDR1 is MNHEY and CDR2 is SMNVEV (reference sequence). CDR3 DNA sequence: TGTGCCAGCAGTTTACAGGCGGGAATACCCAATGAGCAGTTCTTC. It codes for CASSLQAGIPNEQFF.

This clone has at least ten counts. This sequence joins TRBV27 and TRBJ2-1; D unclear. Trimming took off 4 bases at V and 4 bases at J, with 23 bases between the two ends. CDR3 size: 18 residues. CDR1 and CDR2 (germline): MNHEY, SMNVEV (reference sequence). The chain's CDR3 is CASSWSAPSVGWYNEQFF. The CDR3 DNA is TGTGCCAGCAGTTGGTCAGCGCCTTCCGTTGGCTGGTACAATGAGCAGTTCTTC.

The chain couples TRBV18 to TRBJ2-7; D remains unclear. Germline CDR1 KGHSH, CDR2 LQKENI. V was clipped by 6 bases and J by 6 bases, with 12 bases between them. This CDR3 is 12 amino acids long. In DNA form, the CDR3 reads TGTGCCAGCTCCCGAGTCGACCGCGAGCAGTACTTC. It encodes CASSRVDREQYF. Variable domain in full (rest from reference TRBV18 and TRBJ2-7): NAGVMQNPRHLVRRRGQEARLRCSPMKGHSHVYWYRQLPEEGLKFMVYLQKENIIDESGMPKERFSAEFPKEGPSILRIQQVVRGDSAAYFCASSRVDREQYFGPGTRLTVT.

The chain joins TRBV19 to TRBJ1-2, with D possibly matching TRBD1 (5 bases). There are 15 residues in the CDR3. V lost 7 bases and J 5 bases, leaving 20 bases between the germline ends. The germline gives CDR1 LNHDA, CDR2 SQIVND (reference sequence). The CDR3 region is CASTAVNAAGYGYTF. The CDR3 nucleotides read TGTGCCAGTACCGCTGTCAACGCGGCAGGGTATGGCTACACCTTC.

The chain combines TRBV5-6 with TRBJ2-7; 8 bases match TRBD1. Trimming removed 6 bases from V and 3 bases from J; junction bases left unmatched: 8. Germline V gene data show CDR1 as SGHDT and CDR2 as YYEEEE. CDR3 length: 14 residues. The CDR3 sequence: CASMLTGVIYEQYF. The DNA for the CDR3 is TGTGCCAGCATGTTGACAGGGGTAATCTACGAGCAGTACTTC.

This sequence joins TRBV28 and TRBJ2-7, with a tentative D call TRBD2 (7 bases). CDR3 length: 16 amino acids. V dropped 6 bases and J dropped 0 bases, with 18 bases sitting between them. Germline lookup yields CDR1 MDHEN and CDR2 SYDVKM. CDR3 in amino acids: CASSQLGGGGSYEQYF. CDR3 in DNA: TGTGCCAGCAGCCAATTGGGGGGAGGGGGCTCCTACGAGCAGTACTTC.

This clone was found many times. The gene calls are TRBV10-3 and TRBJ1-1; D is possibly TRBD1 (6 bases). The ends were cut back, 3 bases at V and 2 bases at J, with 16 bases in the middle. Per germline, CDR1 ENHRY and CDR2 SYGVKD. The CDR3 has 16 amino acids. CDR3: CAISDRKGGVNTEAFF. The CDR3 DNA reads TGTGCCATCAGTGACCGAAAGGGGGGGGTAAACACTGAAGCTTTCTTT.

The chain is built from TRBV10-1 and TRBJ2-1, with 12 bases identical to TRBD2. J lost 14 bases, V lost 6 bases, and 11 bases had no gene match. The CDR3 has 14 amino acids. Germline CDR1 reads WNHNN; CDR2 reads SYGVQD (reference sequence). In DNA form, the CDR3 reads TGCGCCAGCAGCGACCTAGCGGGAGGGCCTATGGAGTTCTTC. Its translation: CASSDLAGGPMEFF.

The gene calls are TRBV11-2 and TRBJ2-5, with D perhaps TRBD1 (6 bases). From germline, CDR1 is SGHAT and CDR2 FQNNGV. The CDR3 has 15 residues. Trimming shortened V by 7 bases and J by 3 bases, and 18 bases separated the two germline ends. The CDR3 DNA sequence: TGTGCCAGCATCAATCTCTATCGGGACAAAGAGACCCAGTACTTC. As protein: CASINLYRDKETQYF.